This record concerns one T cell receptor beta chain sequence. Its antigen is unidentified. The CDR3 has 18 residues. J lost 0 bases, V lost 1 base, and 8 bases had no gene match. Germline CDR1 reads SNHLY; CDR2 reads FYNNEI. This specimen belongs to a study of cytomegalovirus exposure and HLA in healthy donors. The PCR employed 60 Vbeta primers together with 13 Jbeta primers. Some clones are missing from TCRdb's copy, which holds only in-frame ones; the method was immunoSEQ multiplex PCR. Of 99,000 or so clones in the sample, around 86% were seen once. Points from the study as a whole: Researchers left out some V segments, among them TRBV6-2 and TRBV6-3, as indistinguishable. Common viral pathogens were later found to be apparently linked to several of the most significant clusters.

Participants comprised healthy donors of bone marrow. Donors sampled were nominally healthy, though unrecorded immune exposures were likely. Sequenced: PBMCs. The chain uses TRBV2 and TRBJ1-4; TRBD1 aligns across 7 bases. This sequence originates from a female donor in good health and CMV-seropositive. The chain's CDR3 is CASSEEPGQRSTNEKLFF. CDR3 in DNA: TGTGCCAGCAGTGAAGAACCGGGACAGAGATCAACTAATGAAAAACTGTTTTTT.